Listed here are 13 T cell receptor beta chains from one sample, sequenced in a study of early stage breast cancer tumors. Profiling relied on immunoSEQ multiplex PCR, and the TCRdb table lists in-frame clones only, not all of them. The sample contains around 50,000 clones, 83% of which appear only once. Material: blood. The receptors shown here come from a person between 45 and 65 years old with breast cancer.

V gene TRBV6-6 combines with J gene TRBJ2-1; tentatively, D is TRBD1 (6 bases). Germline assignment: CDR1 MNHNY and CDR2 SVGAGI (reference sequence). V lost 9 bases to trimming and J lost 9 bases, with 15 bases between them. CDR3 length: 12 amino acids. The CDR3 loop is CASSGDRVEQFF. The CDR3 nucleotides are TGTGCCAGTTCAGGGGATAGGGTTGAGCAGTTCTTC.

This chain links TRBV7-2 with TRBJ2-5, with a possible D match to TRBD2 (6 bases). Trimming removed 5 bases from V and 2 bases from J, with 15 bases in between. CDR1 and CDR2 from the germline V gene are SGHTA and FQGNSA. The CDR3 is 15 amino acids. CDR3 bases: TGTGCCAGCAGCCTCTCCGGCAGCGGGCAAGAGACCCAGTACTTC. The encoded protein is CASSLSGSGQETQYF.

The chain couples TRBV6-6 to TRBJ2-2; D unresolved. The CDR3 spans 13 residues. Germline CDR1 is MNHNY and CDR2 is SVGAGI (reference sequence). V lost 6 bases to trimming and J lost 4 bases, with 9 bases between them. CDR3 sequence reads: CASRTILTGELFF. CDR3 in DNA: TGTGCCAGCAGAACAATCCTCACCGGGGAGCTGTTTTTT.

V is TRBV9 and J is TRBJ2-1; D is perhaps TRBD1 (6 bases). This CDR3 has 14 residues. Trimming cost V 5 bases and J 2 bases, with 11 bases left between them. Germline values: CDR1 SGDLS, CDR2 YYNGEE. CDR3 in DNA: TGTGCCAGCAGAAGGACAGAGGCCTACAATGAGCAGTTCTTC. As protein: CASRRTEAYNEQFF.

This chain connects TRBV2 to TRBJ1-5; D is uncertain. Germline CDR1 and CDR2: SNHLY and FYNNEI. The ends were cut back, 5 bases at V and 0 bases at J, with 11 bases in the middle. This CDR3 spans 15 amino acids. The CDR3 loop is CASSLTRDSNQPQHF. CDR3 in DNA: TGTGCCAGCAGTTTGACAAGGGATAGCAATCAGCCCCAGCATTTT.

The chain carries TRBV2 and TRBJ2-2; D ambiguous. In germline, CDR1 is SNHLY, CDR2 FYNNEI. The V end was cut by 7 bases, the J end by 1 base, with 7 bases between. CDR3 length equals 13 residues. The DNA of the CDR3 is TGTGCCAGCAACGCGCAGAACACCGGGGAGCTGTTTTTT. Protein sequence: CASNAQNTGELFF.

This clone was counted only a few times. The chain recombines TRBV11-2 with TRBJ1-6; D ambiguous. The ends were cut back, 4 bases at V and 9 bases at J, with 10 bases in the middle. CDR1 SGHAT and CDR2 FQNNGV come from the germline V gene. CDR3 size: 13 residues. The CDR3 loop reads CASSSLLGSPLHF. The DNA of the CDR3 is TGTGCCAGCAGCTCCCTTCTAGGTTCACCCCTCCACTTT.

V is TRBV13 and J is TRBJ2-3; 11 nucleotides align to TRBD2. J lost 5 bases, V lost 3 bases, and 7 bases had no gene match. CDR1 PRHDT and CDR2 FYEKMQ come from the germline V gene (reference sequence). There are 16 residues in the CDR3. For the CDR3, the DNA is TGTGCCAGCAGCTTGGGGGCTAGCGGGAGGAGAGATACGCAGTATTTT. Translated, it gives CASSLGASGRRDTQYF.

This clone showed up just once. J is TRBJ1-1 and V is TRBV7-6, with D maybe TRBD1 (5 bases). Trimming cost V 8 bases and J 2 bases, with 15 bases left between them. The CDR3 runs 14 residues. From germline, CDR1 is SGHVS and CDR2 FNYEAQ. The CDR3 loop is CASRQAGRNTEAFF. The CDR3 DNA reads TGTGCCAGCCGCCAGGCAGGGAGAAACACTGAAGCTTTCTTT.

This clone has just a few counts. This chain links TRBV19 with TRBJ1-1, with D perhaps matching TRBD1 (5 bases). With 7 bases removed from V and 4 bases from J, the gap between germline ends came to 16 bases. The CDR3 covers 14 residues. CDR1 LNHDA and CDR2 SQIVND come from the germline V gene (reference sequence). The CDR3 reads CASMIAQGITEAFF. The CDR3 nucleotides read TGTGCCAGTATGATCGCGCAGGGTATCACTGAAGCTTTCTTT.

V is TRBV27 and J is TRBJ2-7; 7 bases map to TRBD2. This CDR3 has 14 amino acids. In germline, CDR1 is MNHEY, CDR2 SMNVEV (reference sequence). V was pared by 6 bases and J by 3 bases, with 8 bases of the junction left unmatched. CDR3 region: CASRERGGSYEQYF. The DNA of the CDR3 is TGTGCCAGCAGAGAGCGGGGAGGGAGCTACGAGCAGTACTTC.

The chain joins TRBV7-9 to TRBJ2-1, with TRBD2 identical over 8 bases. The CDR3 is made up of 14 amino acids. Losses at the gene ends were 4 bases for V and 7 bases for J; bases not matched to a gene: 6. CDR1 is SEHNR and CDR2 is FQNEAQ in the germline V gene (reference sequence). The CDR3 DNA reads as TGTGCCAGCAGCTCGGGACTAGGAAAAAATGAGCAGTTCTTC. Its protein is CASSSGLGKNEQFF. Looking up the rest from reference TRBV7-9 and TRBJ2-1 gives the full variable domain: DTGVSQNPRHKITKRGQNVTFRCDPISEHNRLYWYRQTLGQGPEFLTYFQNEAQLEKSRLLSDRFSAERPKGSFSTLEIQRTEQGDSAMYLCASSSGLGKNEQFFGPGTRLTVL.

The chain uses TRBV10-3 and TRBJ2-7; possible D gene TRBD2, 5 bases. Germline CDR1 and CDR2: ENHRY and SYGVKD. Trimming left V 9 bases short and J 3 bases short, with 15 bases between. CDR3 length equals 13 residues. The CDR3 sequence is CAIRIEGIYEQYF. The CDR3 DNA sequence: TGTGCCATTAGGATCGAGGGCATCTACGAGCAGTACTTC.